Sequencing of this TCR beta chain was carried out in a study of blood T cell repertoires in COVID-19. The wider study: The study drew acute and convalescent COVID-19 samples from the United States, Italy and Spain.

The protocol was immunoSEQ multiplex PCR, while the TCRdb copy is restricted to in-frame clones and leaves out a portion. This table has tens of thousands of clones, about 86% appearing once. J lost 3 bases, V lost 6 bases, and 7 bases had no gene match. The germline gives CDR1 LGHDT, CDR2 YNNKEL (reference sequence). The CDR3 totals 14 residues. The TCR sequence derives from a man aged 60-69 years with acute or convalescent COVID-19. The source material was peripheral blood. The rearrangement links TRBV3-1 (or the pseudogene TRBV3-2) to TRBJ2-7; 8 positions match TRBD2. CDR3 amino acids: CASSPLGTSYEQYF. As DNA, the CDR3 is TGTGCCAGCAGTCCCCTCGGGACTAGCTACGAGCAGTACTTC.